Listed here are 23 T cell receptor beta chains from one sample, sequenced in a study of shared clonotypes between healthy human individuals. Assay used: immunoSEQ multiplex PCR; TCRdb lists only in-frame clones, some missing. There are about a million clones in the sample; roughly 75% occur only once, and nearly 1.5% lies in the top ten. Sequenced input: memory CD4+ T cells sorted from blood. Subset indicated: CD45RA-negative fraction. These receptors were obtained from a man aged 18 to 29 in good health.

The chain has TRBV7-2 and TRBJ2-3; a possible D gene is TRBD2 (6 bases). V was clipped by 4 bases and J by 4 bases, with 21 bases between them. The V gene's germline CDR1 is SGHTA and CDR2 FQGNSA. This CDR3 comprises 17 residues. Here the CDR3 reads CASSWSGSGLGADTQYF. In DNA, the CDR3 is TGTGCCAGCAGCTGGAGTGGGTCGGGACTGGGGGCAGATACGCAGTATTTT.

CDR3 DNA: TGTGCCAGCAGCTCGGCGACAGGATGGGGCTACACCTTC. This codes for CASSSATGWGYTF. The genes are TRBV5-6 and TRBJ1-2, with D tentatively TRBD1 (6 bases). CDR1 and CDR2 from the germline V gene are SGHDT and YYEEEE. The CDR3 covers 13 residues. Trimming took 3 bases from V and 8 from J, leaving 14 bases between them.

The rearrangement uses TRBV2 and TRBJ1-4; 7 positions agree with TRBD1. V lost 10 bases and J lost 5; bases outside the gene matches: 10. Germline V gene sequence: CDR1 SNHLY, CDR2 FYNNEI. The CDR3 loop spans 14 amino acids. The DNA for the CDR3 is TGTGCCACCACTACAAGGGGGCAGAATGAAAAACTGTTTTTT. It yields the protein CATTTRGQNEKLFF.

The chain employs TRBV19 and TRBJ1-2; no clear D. CDR3 length: 14 amino acids. V was cut by 0 bases and J by 1 base, with 6 bases left in between. Germline V gives CDR1 LNHDA, CDR2 SQIVND (reference sequence). The DNA for the CDR3 is TGTGCCAGTAGTATAGATGGCAGTAACTATGGCTACACCTTC. Encoded protein: CASSIDGSNYGYTF.

The table lists this clone with a few counts. V is TRBV5-6 and J is TRBJ1-1, with 7 bases identical to TRBD1. The junction had 5 bases not matched to a gene; V was cut back by 2 bases and J by 1 base. The CDR3 runs to 15 residues. The germline CDR1 and CDR2 sequences are SGHDT and YYEEEE. CDR3 loop: CASSFFDRENTEAFF. CDR3 coding DNA: TGTGCCAGCAGCTTCTTTGACAGGGAGAACACTGAAGCTTTCTTT.

The J gene is TRBJ2-5, the V gene TRBV4-1; 9 positions match TRBD1. The J call may be wrong; the DNA end is better matched by TRBJ2-7. The CDR3 covers 16 residues. Germline V gene data show CDR1 as MGHRA and CDR2 as YSYEKL. This CDR3 is CASSQETGGRAYEQYF. CDR3 bases: TGCGCCAGCAGCCAGGAGACAGGGGGAAGGGCCTACGAGCAGTACTTC.

In its sample, this clone was seen once. V is TRBV19 and J is TRBJ2-7; 8 nucleotides line up with TRBD1. The CDR3 length is 13 residues. V dropped 6 bases and J dropped 7; count of bases not matched to a gene: 8. CDR1 is LNHDA and CDR2 is SQIVND in the germline V gene (reference sequence). The DNA of the CDR3 is TGTGCCAGTAGCCCCCAGGGGGCTAAAGAGCAGTACTTC. As protein: CASSPQGAKEQYF.

As concerns this clone: At one of its ends the junction is not consistent with the germline gene, which may arise from a read error. The genes are TRBV7-7 and TRBJ2-5; 14 nucleotides agree with TRBD2. The CDR3 loop spans 15 amino acids. Germline CDR1 reads SSHAT; CDR2 reads FNYEAQ (reference sequence). This CDR3 reads CASSLGLAGGETQYF. The CDR3 DNA is TGTGCTAGCAGCTTAGGACTAGCGGGAGGAGAGACCCAGTACTTC.

The sample holds a few counts of this clone. The genes are TRBV11-2 and TRBJ1-3; D ambiguous. V lost 5 bases, J lost 0 bases, and 11 bases lay in between. The CDR3 totals 15 residues. In germline, CDR1 is SGHAT, CDR2 FQNNGV. The DNA of the CDR3 is TGTGCCAGCAGCCGAGATGAGATCTCTGGAAACACCATATATTTT. This sequence encodes CASSRDEISGNTIYF.

This rearrangement joins TRBV5-6 to TRBJ1-1, with no clear D. The CDR3 is made up of 15 amino acids. Germline CDR1 and CDR2: SGHDT and YYEEEE. V dropped 0 bases and J dropped 4 bases, with 13 bases sitting between them. As DNA, the CDR3 is TGTGCCAGCAGCTTGGGAGGGTTGAGTCTCACTGAAGCTTTCTTT. Translation gives CASSLGGLSLTEAFF.

The rearrangement joins TRBV7-2 to TRBJ2-7, with 8 bases lining up with TRBD1. Germline loops: CDR1 SGHTA, CDR2 FQGNSA. J lost 1 base, V lost 3 bases, and 8 bases had no gene match. The CDR3 extends over 16 amino acids. The CDR3 spells CASSFTQGARSYEQYF. The CDR3 DNA reads TGTGCCAGCAGCTTTACGCAGGGGGCAAGGTCCTACGAGCAGTACTTC.

The chain recombines TRBV7-9 with TRBJ1-5, with D possibly matching TRBD1 (6 bases). Germline CDR1 is SEHNR and CDR2 is FQNEAQ (reference sequence). The CDR3 consists of 15 residues. Trimming removed 4 bases at V and 6 bases at J, with 16 bases between. The CDR3: CASSSNRDGGQPQHF. The CDR3, as DNA: TGTGCCAGCAGCTCGAACAGGGACGGAGGTCAGCCCCAGCATTTT. Full variable domain (rest looked up from reference TRBV7-9 and TRBJ1-5): DTGVSQNPRHKITKRGQNVTFRCDPISEHNRLYWYRQTLGQGPEFLTYFQNEAQLEKSRLLSDRFSAERPKGSFSTLEIQRTEQGDSAMYLCASSSNRDGGQPQHFGDGTRLSIL.

V usage is TRBV20-1 and J usage is TRBJ1-1; D is uncertain. The CDR3 has 11 amino acids. The ends were cut back, 3 bases at V and 5 bases at J, with 7 bases in the middle. Per the germline V gene, CDR1 is DFQATT and CDR2 is SNEGSKA (reference sequence). CDR3 coding DNA: TGCAGTGCTAGTAATAGGACTGAAGCTTTCTTT. Protein product: CSASNRTEAFF.

The V call is TRBV11-3, the J call TRBJ2-2, with TRBD1 matching 7 bases. The germline gives CDR1 SGHNT, CDR2 YENEEA. Trimming at V came to 2 bases and at J to 8 bases, leaving 2 bases not matched to a gene. This CDR3 has 13 amino acids. CDR3 amino acids: CASSLTGEGELFF. The CDR3 nucleotides are TGTGCCAGCAGCTTAACAGGGGAGGGGGAGCTGTTTTTT.

The chain has TRBV28 and TRBJ2-5; D may correspond to TRBD1 or TRBD2 (5 bases each). Trimming took 7 bases from V and 0 from J, leaving 12 bases between them. Germline values: CDR1 MDHEN, CDR2 SYDVKM. The CDR3 sequence is 14 residues long. The CDR3 nucleotides read TGTGCCAGCACCGAGGGACGGAACCAAGAGACCCAGTACTTC. This translates into CASTEGRNQETQYF.

The J gene is TRBJ1-5, the V gene TRBV30; a possible D gene is TRBD1 (6 bases). Trimming shortened V by 5 bases and J by 0 bases, and 8 bases separated the two germline ends. In germline, CDR1 is GTSNPN, CDR2 SVGIG (reference sequence). This CDR3 region has 13 residues. CDR3 protein: CAWAGVSNQPQHF. The CDR3 DNA is TGTGCCTGGGCAGGGGTTAGCAATCAGCCCCAGCATTTT.

The chain combines TRBV15 with TRBJ1-3, with a possible D match to TRBD1 (6 bases). Trimming took off 5 bases at V and 2 bases at J, with 13 bases between the two ends. Germline V gene sequence: CDR1 LNHNV, CDR2 YYDKDF (reference sequence). The CDR3 length is 15 residues. The CDR3 loop reads CATSPGEGAGNTIYF. CDR3 coding DNA: TGTGCCACCAGCCCAGGGGAGGGAGCTGGAAACACCATATATTTT.

This chain links TRBV18 with TRBJ1-1; no clear D gene. Trimming stripped 2 bases from V and 5 bases from J, with 15 bases between. The CDR3 covers 15 residues. Germline loops: CDR1 KGHSH, CDR2 LQKENI. The CDR3 loop is CASSPAGGSGTEAFF. DNA of the CDR3: TGTGCCAGCTCACCAGCGGGAGGGAGCGGTACTGAAGCTTTCTTT.

This clone was detected many times. The chain employs TRBV7-3 and TRBJ1-2; TRBD1 might be the D (6 bases). V was trimmed by 5 bases and J by 6 bases, leaving 16 bases between them. Germline V lookup: CDR1 SGHTA, CDR2 FQGTGA. This CDR3 spans 14 amino acids. CDR3 amino acids: CASSQRGGENGYTF. The CDR3 region has the DNA TGTGCCAGCAGCCAGCGAGGGGGTGAGAATGGCTACACCTTC.

V and J are TRBV11-2 and TRBJ2-1, with D hard to call. Germline CDR1 SGHAT, CDR2 FQNNGV. Trimming shortened V by 5 bases and J by 4 bases, and 6 bases separated the two germline ends. There are 12 residues in the CDR3. CDR3 nucleotides: TGTGCCAGCAGCCCCGGATACAATGAGCAGTTCTTC. Amino acid sequence: CASSPGYNEQFF.

The table lists this clone with many counts. The sample contains more than one DNA sequence encoding this CDR3. The chain employs TRBV7-2 and TRBJ2-5, with D unresolved. Deletions cut 1 base from V and 5 bases from J, with 5 bases between. CDR1 and CDR2 (germline): SGHTA, FQGNSA. The CDR3 is made up of 12 amino acids. The CDR3 loop is CASSLDRETQYF. The CDR3 DNA reads TGTGCCAGCAGCTTAGATCGGGAGACCCAGTACTTC. The complete variable domain, with remaining parts taken from reference TRBV7-2 and TRBJ2-5, reads GAGVSQSPSNKVTEKGKDVELRCDPISGHTALYWYRQSLGQGLEFLIYFQGNSAPDKSGLPSDRFSAERTGGSVSTLTIQRTQQEDSAVYLCASSLDRETQYFGPGTRLLVL.

The gene calls are TRBV29-1 and TRBJ1-2; 12 bases match TRBD1. CDR1 and CDR2 from the germline V gene are SQVTM and ANQGSEA. The CDR3 runs 13 residues. Germline trimming cut 1 base from V and 7 bases from J; bases unmatched to any gene: 1. In DNA, the CDR3 is TGCAGCGTTGAAGGGGACAGGGGGCTTGGCTACACCTTC. Its protein is CSVEGDRGLGYTF. Filled out from reference TRBV29-1 and TRBJ1-2, the complete variable domain reads SAVISQKPSRDICQRGTSLTIQCQVDSQVTMMFWYRQQPGQSLTLIATANQGSEATYESGFVIDKFPISRPNLTFSTLTVSNMSPEDSSIYLCSVEGDRGLGYTFGSGTRLTVV.

V is TRBV7-2 and J is TRBJ2-3; no reliable D call. V lost 3 bases to trimming and J lost 4 bases, with 8 bases between them. From germline, CDR1 is SGHTA and CDR2 FQGNSA. This CDR3 region has 13 residues. CDR3: CASSLRPADTQYF. The CDR3, as DNA: TGTGCCAGCAGCTTGCGTCCGGCAGATACGCAGTATTTT.